Given below is one T cell receptor (beta chain) in context. No antigen is known for it. The sample holds no much larger clone one base away, and base qualities are not on file. The library was built by means of the immunoSEQ multiplex PCR assay. For the multiplex PCR, a mixture combining 60 forward primers for TCR Vbeta segments and 13 reverse primers for TCR Jbeta segments was used. Amplification of the CDR3 region of rearranged TCR beta genes was performed with a multiplex PCR assay on genomic DNA. On the Illumina HiSeq System, the amplified TCR beta libraries were sequenced as 87-base-pair reads. The paper's data handling went like this. A later analysis counted approximately 74 million unique TCR beta chains across the 500 to 850 repertoires, and 10 million to 12 million of these chains were shared by at least two donors. To remove PCR and sequencing errors, raw reads were error-corrected and collapsed into unique sequences using a nearest-neighbor algorithm that merged closely related sequences. Alignment of CDR3 sequences to IMGT reference sequences was used to assign V, D and J gene segments. For a sequence to be retained, a match of at least six nucleotides to both a V gene segment and a J gene segment was required. A rearrangement was called productive if the CDR3 had no stop codons and remained in frame with V and J, and every other rearrangement was called non-productive. Following IMGT convention, CDR3 was defined as the stretch from the second conserved V-encoded cysteine up to the conserved J-encoded phenylalanine. Sequences without an unambiguous match to a single V gene segment were excluded from the earlier analysis of 587 of the donors. In an earlier analysis of several hundred of the donors, V segments were called functional above 56.7% productive rearrangements and were called segregating when the between-donor standard deviation exceeded 5%. A statistical classification framework was developed to diagnose cytomegalovirus status using the catalog of TCR beta chain sequences. In a later analysis, TCR nucleotide sequences were compared against IMGT/GENE-DB human TR gene sequences so that V and J genes could be assigned. Using the TCRdist pipeline, a later analysis assigned CDR3 sequences along with most-parsimonious VDJ recombination scenarios. In a later analysis, each TCR beta chain was defined by its CDR3 amino acid sequence together with its V-gene family, and reads without a unique V-gene family were excluded. To address suspected cross-contamination and a sequencing artifact, a later analysis removed around 600 highly shared, low-generation-probability nucleotide sequences. A later analysis calculated a clonal expansion index for each public chain from normalized within-repertoire ranks of inferred template counts. In a later analysis, generation probabilities were computed with a VDJ recombination model fitted to out-of-frame rearrangements, and the resulting probabilities were checked against IGoR. In a later analysis, hypergeometric tests were used to score TCR-TCR, TCR-HLA and TCR-CMV co-occurrence, with a repertoire-size bias correction applied to TCR pairs. False discovery rates were estimated in a later analysis by permuting HLA or CMV assignments 20 times. In a later analysis, co-occurring TCRs were grouped with DBSCAN, and TCRdist sequence similarity was added when clustering was performed within HLA-allele-positive subsets. Repertoires with fewer than 30,000 or more than 120,000 public chains were left out of co-occurrence clustering, as were about 5 repertoires with anomalous nucleotide sharing. The immuneACCESS repertoire file appears here via TCRdb, limited to in-frame rearrangements. These files lack a portion of the clones; in checked studies, under half of the deficit traces to unresolved V genes, and the cause of the others is not known. That table furnishes V, J and clone size, whereas the DNA furnished D and trimming. Across this sample there are some 190,000 clones, with approximately 90% seen only once. Less than 1.3% of the sample comes from the top ten.

This entry is derived from a study of cytomegalovirus exposure and HLA in healthy donors (dated by TCRdb to about 2017). In the study overall: According to an earlier analysis of a few hundred of the donors, some 170 million T cells yielded over 100 million unique TCR beta sequences and about 300 Gb of sequence data. Five DR-DQ haplotypes were treated as single units for association and clustering because of strong linkage in the cohort. Using immunosequencing, the study profiled T cell repertoires from fewer than 700 subjects and related those repertoires to cytomegalovirus serostatus. The study aimed to test whether cataloging public T cell receptors could reveal signatures of past pathogen exposure. To study patterns of TCR occurrence, a later analysis re-analyzed previously published TCR beta repertoires from under 750 donors and added high-resolution HLA genotyping. Donor age, sex, ethnicity and CMV serostatus were compiled alongside the repertoire data. High-throughput TCR immunosequencing, statistical association of individual TCRs with disease status, and machine learning were combined to predict cytomegalovirus infection status. The later analysis used no new phenotypic data to find candidate immune exposures, relying instead on TCR beta sequences and their occurrence across donors. Typing coverage differed by locus: A, B, C, DRB1 and DQB1 were typed in about 620-630 donors, DQA1 in around 500, DPA1 in around 610, and DPB1 in around 440. In an earlier analysis of 587 of the donors, high-throughput TCR beta sequencing was used to judge whether each TCR beta V gene segment behaved as functional or pseudogenic. HLA typing included class I and class II loci at four-digit resolution. A separate validation cohort of 100 to 150 different subjects was used in addition to the roughly 670-subject first cohort. A later genetic analysis used genome-wide SNP genotypes for about 60% of the roughly 700 donors, treating that subset as a discovery cohort. About 280 gigabases of sequencing data and approximately 85 million unique TCR sequences were included in an early release covering about 700 HLA-typed donors. Every discovery cohort repertoire had been produced on one sequencing platform. Across approximately 400 genotyped donors of the cohort, an average of about 200,000 unique TCR beta nucleotide sequences per donor were sequenced, and approximately 17% of those sequences were non-productive. Of the 300 to 400 genotyped donors, roughly 85% fell in the genetic ancestry cluster associated with self-reported Caucasian donors.

In total, about 650 healthy bone marrow donors made up the cohort. Cohort members were all nominally healthy when sampled, although unrecorded immune exposures were likely present. The donor tested CMV seronegative and was one of the 352 seronegative cohort members. A peripheral blood sample was provided by each donor, and peripheral blood mononuclear cells were used for TCR beta sequencing. The Qiagen DNeasy Blood Extraction Kit was used to extract genomic DNA from the blood cell samples. General study outcomes and caveats: Across donors, most TCR sequences were observed very rarely, whereas some public TCRs were present in many individuals. Roughly uniform sequencing depth across donors was assumed in presence/absence analyses, although this assumption may not hold. A cluster of highly shared sequence variants was judged likely to represent a technical artifact of the sequencing pipeline. Three of the identified cytomegalovirus-associated TCR beta chains were confirmed in vitro to be specific for cytomegalovirus antigens. Only TCR beta chains were sequenced in this cohort, and the absence of alpha or paired-chain data limited detectable features. For the cohort, immune exposure information was limited to CMV serostatus. Assigning TCR associations to individual alleles was difficult when HLA alleles, especially DR and DQ, strongly co-occurred. Some IMGT-functional V segments, including TRBV6-2 and TRBV6-3, could not be distinguished by the 87-base-pair reads and were therefore excluded. Because counts were too low, seventeen rarely observed V segments, including chromosome 9 orphons, were excluded from the earlier analysis of a few hundred of the donors. A further reported finding was that TCR beta sequences accurately predicted the HLA-A and HLA-B alleles for most subjects in the first cohort. Linkage disequilibrium might explain the correlated functional status among segregating V segments, but an unknown experimental factor could not be ruled out. In an earlier analysis of more than 450 of the donors, most TCR beta V segments were observed in productive rearrangements about 87% or about 30% of the time, broadly matching IMGT annotations. Because some donors lacked HLA typing at each locus, the association tests relied only on the typed subset. In a later analysis, around 17,000 TCR beta sequences were associated with specific HLA alleles at a false discovery rate of 0.05. The authors suggested that the approach could potentially be extended to other disease states and immunological phenotypes. In a later analysis, HLA-associated TCR beta chains showed more clonal expansion and lower generation probabilities than non-associated chains that were equally common. In a later analysis, TCR association rates were found to vary across HLA loci, with the most associated TCRs seen for DRB1 alleles and the fewest for HLA-C alleles. The study listed 150 to 200 TCR beta chains as associated with cytomegalovirus. In a later analysis, most CMV-associated TCR beta chains were found to appear HLA-restricted, with HLA associations seemingly driven largely by CMV exposure. In a later analysis, several top co-occurrence clusters were reported to appear linked to parvovirus B19, influenza, CMV and Epstein-Barr virus. In both the original and validation cohorts, the classifier was reported to diagnose cytomegalovirus status with high specificity and sensitivity. An association between a missense DCLRE1C variant and V-gene and J-gene trimming of TCR beta chains was found in a later genetic analysis and replicated in an independent cohort. In a later genetic analysis, fewer N-insertions in productive TCRs were reported among donors in an Asian-associated ancestry cluster than the roughly 700-donor mean.

CDR3 length: 14 amino acids, cysteine to phenylalanine. Only the CDR3 part of the read is kept: 42 bases, read in frame from the first base. Reading the germline V gene (reference sequence) gives CDR1 LNHDA and CDR2 SQIVND. V and J are truncated by 5 bases and 4 bases respectively, leaving an intervening sequence of 15 bases. This receptor was taken from a boy younger than 10 in good health and CMV-seronegative. The sequenced material came from PBMCs. The chain uses TRBV19 and TRBJ2-7; 6 matching bases give a weak D call of TRBD1. The nucleotides read TGTGCCAGTAGTGCCGGACAGTTTTCATACGAGCAGTACTTC. This translates into CASSAGQFSYEQYF.